A selection of T cell receptor beta chains follows, all from one sample in a study of T cell repertoires in cytomegalovirus infection. MiXCR, run by TCRdb on the reads, gives a single entry per CDR3 protein. The sample yields about 240,000 distinct CDR3 sequences, approximately 13% seen once. The sequencing sample was made of PBMCs. The receptors were sampled from a human donor in good health (CMV status not recorded). Some clones in this sample may be carry-over from other donors' samples. Each CDR3 is given with its conserved first and last residue. A D gene is named only where the DNA matches it firmly. Clone size is stated in some rows and not others, as once, few, many or a class when expanded.

D gene	V gene	J gene	clone size	CDR3 protein	CDR3 DNA
.	TRBV7-2	TRBJ2-3	many	CASSYDGKYTQYF	TGTGCCAGCAGCTACGACGGAAAATATACGCAGTATTTT
.	TRBV11-3	TRBJ2-5	many	CASSSTRQETQYF	TGTGCCAGCAGCTCCACTCGCCAAGAGACCCAGTACTTC
.	TRBV7-2	TRBJ1-3	many	CASSQMTVVGNTIYF	TGTGCCAGCAGCCAAATGACGGTGGTCGGAAACACCATATATTTT
.	TRBV7-2	TRBJ2-5	many	CASSLETFGETQYF	TGTGCCAGCAGCTTAGAGACCTTCGGGGAGACCCAGTACTTC
.	TRBV7-3	TRBJ2-6	many	CASSLISPGAGANVLTF	TGTGCCAGCAGCTTAATCTCCCCAGGGGCTGGGGCCAACGTCCTGACTTTC
.	TRBV18	TRBJ2-2	few	CASSPGSGRGTGELFF	TGTGCCAGCTCACCTGGCAGTGGAAGGGGCACCGGGGAGCTGTTTTTT
TRBD2	TRBV5-4	TRBJ2-1	.	CASSLDAGDGSEQFF	TGTGCCAGCAGCTTGGACGCGGGAGATGGGAGTGAGCAGTTCTTC
.	TRBV12-5	TRBJ2-3	.	CASEGVTDTQYF	TGTGCTAGTGAGGGAGTCACAGATACGCAGTATTTT
.	TRBV29-1	TRBJ1-6	.	CSVAAGYNSPLHF	TGCAGCGTTGCGGCGGGTTATAATTCACCCCTCCACTTT
.	TRBV20-1	TRBJ1-1	.	CSARVTNTEAFF	TGCAGTGCTAGAGTCACGAACACTGAAGCTTTCTTT
.	TRBV5-1	TRBJ2-7	.	CASNEPGSGEQYF	TGCGCCAGCAATGAGCCAGGTTCCGGCGAGCAGTACTTC